The 25 T cell receptor beta chains below were found in one sample sequenced in a study of blood T cells in healthy people across ages. Alongside a J-beta primer mix, a sample-barcoded 5' primer served in a second PCR lasting about 7 to 11 cycles. One entry per CDR3 protein results from TCRdb running MiXCR on the 5' RACE reads. The table has hundreds of thousands of distinct CDR3 sequences, roughly 41% seen once. Sequencing input: blood. These receptor sequences come from a man of 80 years or more in good health.

This clonotype was counted a single time. This may arise from a read error, as a much more abundant clone is one base away. The chain combines TRBV21-1 with TRBJ2-7; TRBD2 is taken as the D call from the table, unchecked against the DNA. TRBV21-1 counts as a pseudogene. CDR3 length equals 17 residues. In DNA, the CDR3 is TGTGCCAGCAGCGAAGTTCCCCAGCGGGAGGGTACCTACGAGCAGTACTTC. Translation: CASSEVPQREGTYEQYF.

CDR3 bases: TGCAGCTCGGGGCGGGGGGGCAGGTACAATGAGCAGTTCTTC. Amino acids: CSSGRGGRYNEQFF. The rearrangement links TRBV29-1 to TRBJ2-1; 9 nucleotides agree with TRBD2. This CDR3 contains 14 residues. Germline values: CDR1 SQVTM, CDR2 ANQGSEA. With V trimmed by 8 bases and J by 4 bases, 9 bases remained unmatched.

The rearrangement uses TRBV11-3 and TRBJ2-1; no clear D. V dropped 1 base and J dropped 5 bases, with 15 bases sitting between them. The CDR3 is 16 residues long. Germline CDR1 reads SGHNT; CDR2 reads YENEEA. This chain's CDR3 is CASSLVSGLHNNEQFF. In nucleotides, the CDR3 is TGTGCCAGCAGCTTAGTATCGGGCCTACATAACAATGAGCAGTTCTTC.

V is TRBV6-2 or TRBV6-3 and J is TRBJ1-2; TRBD1 agrees at 7 bases. Germline assignment: CDR1 MNHEY and CDR2 SVGEGT. With V trimmed by 6 bases and J by 6 bases, 10 bases remained unmatched. This CDR3 is 14 amino acids long. CDR3 DNA sequence: TGTGCCAGCAGCGACTTTACAGGGGATCATGGCTACACCTTC. It codes for CASSDFTGDHGYTF.

This clonotype came up a few times. The rearrangement links TRBV27 to TRBJ2-1, with TRBD2 matching 9 bases. Germline loops: CDR1 MNHEY, CDR2 SMNVEV (reference sequence). The CDR3 is made up of 16 amino acids. Trimming took 6 bases from V and 4 from J; bases not matched to a gene: 10. Here the CDR3 reads CASSPLTSGKYNEQFF. For the CDR3, the DNA is TGTGCCAGCAGCCCCCTGACTAGCGGAAAATACAATGAGCAGTTCTTC.

V gene TRBV6-5 combines with J gene TRBJ2-7; 7 positions match TRBD2. The J call may be faulty, since TRBJ2-5 better matches the DNA end. Per germline, CDR1 MNHEY and CDR2 SVGAGI. The CDR3 loop spans 14 amino acids. CDR3 sequence: CASTRDGLVATQYF. CDR3 nucleotide sequence: TGTGCCAGCACCCGAGATGGACTAGTCGCGACCCAGTACTTC.

The sample holds many counts of this clonotype. The rearrangement uses TRBV20-1 and TRBJ2-7; the match to TRBD1 covers 9 bases. With 4 bases clipped from V and 5 bases from J, the junction kept 6 bases outside the gene matches. The germline V gene encodes CDR1 DFQATT and CDR2 SNEGSKA (reference sequence). This CDR3 has 13 residues. The CDR3 region has the DNA TGCAGTGCTATTGGACAGGGGCTCAACGAGCAGTACTTC. Amino acids: CSAIGQGLNEQYF.

The chain carries TRBV6-1 and TRBJ2-5, with 7 bases aligning to TRBD2. The J call is in doubt because the DNA end fits TRBJ2-7 better. The CDR3 sequence is 14 residues long. Germline V gene sequence: CDR1 MNHNS, CDR2 SASEGT. This CDR3 reads CASRTGLAVGEQYF. CDR3 bases: TGTGCCAGTAGGACTGGGCTAGCGGTGGGCGAGCAGTACTTC.

The chain employs TRBV25-1 and TRBJ2-3, with D tentatively TRBD2 (6 bases). V lost 4 bases and J lost 0, with 14 bases in between. Germline CDR1 reads MGHDK; CDR2 reads SYGVNS. CDR3 size: 16 residues. CDR3 protein: CASSAQRVTSTDTQYF. CDR3 coding DNA: TGTGCCAGCAGTGCTCAGCGGGTCACTAGCACAGATACGCAGTATTTT. Full variable domain (outside the CDR3, taken from reference TRBV25-1 and TRBJ2-3): EADIYQTPRYLVIGTGKKITLECSQTMGHDKMYWYQQDPGMELHLIHYSYGVNSTEKGDLSSESTVSRIRTEHFPLTLESARPSHTSQYLCASSAQRVTSTDTQYFGPGTRLTVL.

This clonotype was seen a few times. The chain has TRBV3-1 and TRBJ2-3; TRBD2 agrees at 7 bases. Trimming cost V 0 bases and J 4 bases; bases outside gene matches: 4. CDR1 LGHDT and CDR2 YNNKEL come from the germline V gene (reference sequence). This CDR3 region has 15 residues. The CDR3: CASSQDPGRADTQYF. CDR3 nucleotides: TGTGCCAGCAGCCAAGACCCTGGGAGGGCAGATACGCAGTATTTT.

This rearrangement joins TRBV20-1 to TRBJ1-5; the D is unclear. The germline V gene has CDR1 DFQATT and CDR2 SNEGSKA (reference sequence). The CDR3 has 10 residues. The CDR3, as DNA: TGCAGGGGCCCCACCCAGCCCCAGCATTTT. Residues: CRGPTQPQHF.

The rearrangement links TRBV12-3 or TRBV12-4 to TRBJ2-3, with D tentatively TRBD1 or TRBD2 (5 bases each). This CDR3 is 14 amino acids long. Deletions cut 6 bases from V and 9 bases from J, with 19 bases between. The CDR3 nucleotides are TGTGCCAGCAGAAAGGGACGGATACATGGAACGCAGTATTTT. It yields the protein CASRKGRIHGTQYF.

CDR3 in DNA: TGTGCCAGCAGCTTTACTAGCGGAGACCTCAATGAGCAGTTCTTC. This gives the protein CASSFTSGDLNEQFF. This rearrangement joins TRBV7-3 to TRBJ2-1; 8 nucleotides line up with TRBD2. Per germline, CDR1 SGHTA and CDR2 FQGTGA. The V segment lost 3 bases and the J segment 6 bases; nucleotides outside the gene matches: 7. This CDR3 comprises 15 residues.

To note about this clonotype: A read error may account for a junction end that differs from germline. This chain joins TRBV20-1 and TRBJ2-7; D might be TRBD1 (6 bases). The CDR3 length is 13 residues. Germline V gene data show CDR1 as DFQATT and CDR2 as SNEGSKA (reference sequence). CDR3 residues: CSTRGQVSGEQYF. CDR3 in DNA: TGCAGTACTAGGGGACAAGTTTCTGGGGAGCAGTACTTC.

This sequence joins TRBV6-1 and TRBJ2-3, with 9 bases identical to TRBD2. The germline CDR1 and CDR2 sequences are MNHNS and SASEGT. This CDR3 contains 14 residues. The J segment lost 5 bases and the V segment lost 5 bases, leaving 5 bases of the junction unmatched. The CDR3 bases are TGTGCCAGCAGTATAGCGGGAGCGGGAGATACGCAGTATTTT. Its translation: CASSIAGAGDTQYF.

The genes are TRBV4-2 and TRBJ2-2; weak D call: TRBD2 (6 bases). In germline, CDR1 is LGHNA, CDR2 YNFKEQ. V was cut by 0 bases and J by 6 bases, with 11 bases left in between. This CDR3 spans 15 amino acids. The chain's CDR3 is CASSQETGEAGELFF. CDR3 DNA: TGTGCCAGCAGCCAAGAAACGGGAGAGGCCGGGGAGCTGTTTTTT.

This clonotype was recorded a few times. V usage is TRBV20-1 and J usage is TRBJ1-6; D might be TRBD1 (5 bases). The CDR3 spans 16 residues. Trimming pared 2 bases from V and 6 bases from J, leaving 17 bases between. In germline, CDR1 is DFQATT, CDR2 SNEGSKA (reference sequence). CDR3: CSARPQGQYPNSPLHF. The CDR3 DNA reads TGCAGTGCTAGACCGCAGGGCCAGTATCCTAATTCACCCCTCCACTTT.

This clonotype was detected only once. The DNA of the CDR3 is TGTGCCAGCAGCTCACAGGGGGCTGGTTCGTATGGCTACACCTTC. It encodes CASSSQGAGSYGYTF. J is TRBJ1-2 and V is TRBV5-5, with 9 bases matching TRBD1. CDR1 and CDR2 from the germline V gene are SGHKS and YYEKEE (reference sequence). The CDR3 is made up of 15 amino acids. V lost 3 bases and J lost 5; bases outside the gene matches: 8.

This clonotype has more than one count but fewer than ten. The V gene is TRBV20-1, the J gene TRBJ1-2, with 7 bases that match TRBD1. Germline V gives CDR1 DFQATT, CDR2 SNEGSKA (reference sequence). This CDR3 region has 15 residues. Trimming took 0 bases from V and 3 from J; bases not matched to a gene: 7. CDR3 loop: CSARDARGADYGYTF. For the CDR3, the DNA is TGCAGTGCTAGAGACGCCAGGGGGGCCGACTATGGCTACACCTTC.

The chain joins TRBV3-1 to TRBJ2-5, with a tentative D call TRBD2 (6 bases). The ends were cut back, 4 bases at V and 5 bases at J, with 17 bases in the middle. CDR1 and CDR2 (germline): LGHDT, YNNKEL (reference sequence). The CDR3 totals 15 residues. CDR3: CASSPGSEGRETQYF. The DNA for the CDR3 is TGTGCCAGCAGCCCCGGCTCGGAGGGTCGGGAGACCCAGTACTTC.

This clonotype was seen repeatedly, ten times or more. The chain uses TRBV5-1 and TRBJ1-6, with 9 nucleotides matching TRBD1. Germline V gene lookup returns CDR1 SGHRS and CDR2 YFSETQ. This CDR3 has 15 amino acids. With V trimmed by 4 bases and J by 5 bases, 4 bases remained unmatched. This chain's CDR3 is CASSRTGEDNSPLHF. CDR3 coding DNA: TGCGCCAGCAGCCGGACAGGGGAGGATAATTCACCCCTCCACTTT. The whole variable domain, remainder taken from reference TRBV5-1 and TRBJ1-6, is KAGVTQTPRYLIKTRGQQVTLSCSPISGHRSVSWYQQTPGQGLQFLFEYFSETQRNKGNFPGRFSGRQFSNSRSEMNVSTLELGDSALYLCASSRTGEDNSPLHFGNGTRLTVT.

The J gene is TRBJ2-3, the V gene TRBV30; D remains unclear. Per germline, CDR1 GTSNPN and CDR2 SVGIG (reference sequence). The CDR3 is 11 residues long. V shed 5 bases and J shed 6 bases, with 9 bases lying between them. The CDR3 spells CAWGFRDTQYF. Written as DNA, the CDR3 is TGTGCCTGGGGCTTTCGGGATACGCAGTATTTT.

The chain has TRBV29-1 and TRBJ2-5; 9 nucleotides agree with TRBD2. The DNA end lines up better with TRBJ2-7; the J call may be wrong. The CDR3 runs to 16 residues. Germline values: CDR1 SQVTM, CDR2 ANQGSEA. The CDR3 DNA reads as TGCAGCGTTGGGGTATGGGATCTAGCGGGGTCAGACGAGCAGTACTTC. Its protein is CSVGVWDLAGSDEQYF.

The rearrangement uses TRBV4-3 and TRBJ2-1; D call uncertain. The CDR3 extends over 15 amino acids. Germline assignment: CDR1 LGHNA and CDR2 YSLEER. Trimming took 0 bases from V and 10 from J, leaving 16 bases between them. The CDR3 region has the DNA TGCGCCAGCAGCCAAGAGGTCGGACGGCACTACGAGCAGTTCTTC. Translating it yields CASSQEVGRHYEQFF.

Only one count was recorded for this clonotype. This chain joins TRBV27 and TRBJ2-1; 8 bases are a match to TRBD1. The J call is doubtful: the DNA matches TRBJ2-7 better. Germline V lookup: CDR1 MNHEY, CDR2 SMNVEV (reference sequence). CDR3 length equals 16 residues. The CDR3, as DNA: TGTGCCAGCCTACCCGTCGGGACAGGAGCCTACAATGAGCAGTACTTC. Its translation: CASLPVGTGAYNEQYF.